The 23 T cell receptor beta chains presented below share a single source sample, sequenced in a study of T cell changes during pregnancy in multiple sclerosis. Data came from immunoSEQ multiplex PCR; TCRdb stores just in-frame clones and leaves some out. The sample holds approximately 88,000 clones, 90% to 95% seen once. The material was peripheral blood, obtained in the third trimester of pregnancy. These receptors all stem from a female donor with multiple sclerosis, enrolled in a pregnancy study.

This clone was counted only a few times. The chain joins TRBV9 to TRBJ1-1; a weak D match, TRBD1 (6 bases). The CDR3 spans 11 residues. Looked up from germline, CDR1 is SGDLS and CDR2 is YYNGEE. V was trimmed by 10 bases and J by 7 bases, leaving 14 bases between them. The CDR3 sequence is CAQYEDSEAFF. In DNA, the CDR3 is TGTGCCCAATACGAGGACAGTGAAGCTTTCTTT.

The chain recombines TRBV28 with TRBJ2-5; TRBD2 is a possible D gene (5 bases). In germline, CDR1 is MDHEN, CDR2 SYDVKM. V lost 4 bases to trimming and J lost 2 bases, with 8 bases between them. The CDR3 is made up of 13 amino acids. The CDR3 here is CASSSGGQETQYF. DNA for the CDR3: TGTGCCAGCAGTTCCGGAGGACAAGAGACCCAGTACTTC.

A single count supports this clone. The V and J genes are TRBV2 and TRBJ1-5; D remains ambiguous. CDR1 is SNHLY, CDR2 FYNNEI, per germline. This CDR3 spans 15 amino acids. The V gene lost 1 base and the J gene lost 3 bases, with 10 bases spanning the gap. The CDR3 sequence is CASSEDGGFNQPQHF. In DNA form, the CDR3 reads TGTGCCAGCAGTGAAGACGGAGGGTTCAATCAGCCCCAGCATTTT.

V usage is TRBV7-9 and J usage is TRBJ2-7; possibly TRBD1 for D (5 bases). Deletions cut 5 bases from V and 4 bases from J, with 9 bases between. Germline V gives CDR1 SEHNR, CDR2 FQNEAQ (reference sequence). This CDR3 is built from 12 residues. For the CDR3, the DNA is TGTGCCAGCAGCGAGCAGGGATACGAGCAGTACTTC. Protein: CASSEQGYEQYF.

The chain links TRBV28 to TRBJ1-4; a possible D gene is TRBD1 (5 bases). The CDR3 loop spans 16 amino acids. Germline V gene sequence: CDR1 MDHEN, CDR2 SYDVKM. V lost 3 bases, J lost 0 bases, and 11 bases lay in between. DNA of the CDR3: TGTGCCAGCAGTTTTGTCAGGGTAGCAACTAATGAAAAACTGTTTTTT. This gives the protein CASSFVRVATNEKLFF.

This rearrangement joins TRBV9 to TRBJ2-6; 8 positions match TRBD2. V shed 3 bases and J 0 bases; nucleotides not matched to a gene: 8. This CDR3 region has 18 residues. CDR1 is SGDLS and CDR2 is YYNGEE in the germline V gene. CDR3 protein: CASSGTGTRDSGANVLTF. In DNA, the CDR3 is TGTGCCAGCAGCGGAACCGGGACTAGGGACTCTGGGGCCAACGTCCTGACTTTC.

V gene TRBV7-2 combines with J gene TRBJ2-1; a weak D match, TRBD2 (5 bases). CDR1 is SGHTA, CDR2 FQGNSA, per germline. CDR3 length equals 12 residues. Trimming stripped 2 bases from V and 9 bases from J, with 8 bases between. The CDR3 protein is CASSLSEGEQFF. CDR3 bases: TGTGCCAGCAGCTTAAGTGAGGGTGAGCAGTTCTTC. The whole variable domain, remainder taken from reference TRBV7-2 and TRBJ2-1, is GAGVSQSPSNKVTEKGKDVELRCDPISGHTALYWYRQSLGQGLEFLIYFQGNSAPDKSGLPSDRFSAERTGGSVSTLTIQRTQQEDSAVYLCASSLSEGEQFFGPGTRLTVL.

This clone appeared a single time. The rearrangement joins TRBV28 to TRBJ1-1; D gene ambiguous. V lost 5 bases and J lost 0, with 22 bases in between. The germline V gene encodes CDR1 MDHEN and CDR2 SYDVKM. The CDR3 extends over 18 amino acids. Here the CDR3 DNA reads TGTGCCAGCAGTCTCTGGGCGTCGGGGTCGACCATGAACACTGAAGCTTTCTTT. Protein: CASSLWASGSTMNTEAFF. Combining the CDR3 with reference TRBV28 and TRBJ1-1 gives the whole variable domain DVKVTQSSRYLVKRTGEKVFLECVQDMDHENMFWYRQDPGLGLRLIYFSYDVKMKEKGDIPEGYSVSREKKERFSLILESASTNQTSMYLCASSLWASGSTMNTEAFFGQGTRLTVV.

The rearrangement joins TRBV4-3 to TRBJ2-7; TRBD2 might be the D (7 bases). Germline CDR1 reads LGHNA; CDR2 reads YSLEER. This CDR3 has 15 residues. Trimming took off 2 bases at V and 4 bases at J, with 15 bases between the two ends. CDR3 sequence (DNA): TGCGCCAGCAGCCAATGGGGAGGGGGGGAATACGAGCAGTACTTC. It specifies CASSQWGGGEYEQYF.

This sequence joins TRBV5-1 and TRBJ1-1; D possibly corresponds to TRBD1 (5 bases). V lost 1 base and J 0 bases, leaving 7 bases between the germline ends. Germline lookup yields CDR1 SGHRS and CDR2 YFSETQ. The length of the CDR3 is 14 residues. CDR3 in amino acids: CASSLRGMNTEAFF. The CDR3 DNA reads as TGCGCCAGCAGCTTGAGGGGAATGAACACTGAAGCTTTCTTT.

The chain carries TRBV7-9 and TRBJ2-1; 12 bases match TRBD2. Germline CDR1 and CDR2: SEHNR and FQNEAQ (reference sequence). The CDR3 is made up of 18 amino acids. V dropped 6 bases and J dropped 4; count of bases not matched to a gene: 13. CDR3 sequence: CASSQGRLAGDKYNEQFF. CDR3 sequence (DNA): TGTGCCAGCAGTCAAGGCCGACTAGCGGGAGACAAATACAATGAGCAGTTCTTC. The full variable domain, in which reference TRBV7-9 and TRBJ2-1 provide the parts outside the CDR3, is DTGVSQNPRHKITKRGQNVTFRCDPISEHNRLYWYRQTLGQGPEFLTYFQNEAQLEKSRLLSDRFSAERPKGSFSTLEIQRTEQGDSAMYLCASSQGRLAGDKYNEQFFGPGTRLTVL.

The chain combines TRBV5-1 with TRBJ2-5; TRBD1 agrees at 8 bases. V was clipped by 4 bases and J by 2 bases; unmatched bases: 13. Germline assignment: CDR1 SGHRS and CDR2 YFSETQ. The CDR3 covers 17 residues. In nucleotides, the CDR3 is TGCGCCAGCAGCCCGGGACAGGCCCTTGCCCCACAAGAGACCCAGTACTTC. It translates to CASSPGQALAPQETQYF. The variable domain in full, completed from reference TRBV5-1 and TRBJ2-5, reads KAGVTQTPRYLIKTRGQQVTLSCSPISGHRSVSWYQQTPGQGLQFLFEYFSETQRNKGNFPGRFSGRQFSNSRSEMNVSTLELGDSALYLCASSPGQALAPQETQYFGPGTRLLVL.

V gene TRBV2 combines with J gene TRBJ1-5; tentative D call: TRBD1 (6 bases). CDR3 length equals 16 residues. CDR1 is SNHLY and CDR2 is FYNNEI in the germline V gene. Trimming took 3 bases from V and 6 from J, leaving 18 bases between them. Here the CDR3 DNA reads TGTGCCAGCAGTGATTCAACAGGGTTATTTCCTCAGCCCCAGCATTTT. Translation gives CASSDSTGLFPQPQHF.

This chain joins TRBV4-3 and TRBJ2-1; possible D gene TRBD2, 5 bases. CDR3 size: 13 residues. V was cut by 3 bases and J by 10 bases, with 13 bases left in between. The germline V gene has CDR1 LGHNA and CDR2 YSLEER. CDR3 residues: CASSQGIRGEQFF. The CDR3 DNA follows: TGCGCCAGCAGCCAGGGGATAAGAGGGGAGCAGTTCTTC.

The CDR3 sequence is CASSPYQDEAFF. CDR3 sequence (DNA): TGTGCCAGCAGCCCCTATCAAGATGAAGCTTTCTTT. This chain joins TRBV5-6 and TRBJ1-1; the D is unclear. The CDR3 is 12 residues long. Trimming removed 4 bases from V and 7 bases from J, with 11 bases in between. CDR1 and CDR2 from the germline V gene are SGHDT and YYEEEE. The variable domain in full, completed from reference TRBV5-6 and TRBJ1-1, reads DAGVTQSPTHLIKTRGQQVTLRCSPKSGHDTVSWYQQALGQGPQFIFQYYEEEERQRGNFPDRFSGHQFPNYSSELNVNALLLGDSALYLCASSPYQDEAFFGQGTRLTVV.

The chain has TRBV11-2 and TRBJ1-1; possibly TRBD1 for D (5 bases). V shed 0 bases and J shed 1 base, with 21 bases lying between them. CDR3 size: 19 residues. Germline CDR1 SGHAT, CDR2 FQNNGV. The CDR3 loop is CASSLDFMVGGPRNTEAFF. CDR3 in DNA: TGTGCCAGCAGCTTAGATTTCATGGTCGGGGGTCCGCGGAACACTGAAGCTTTCTTT.

This clone was seen a few times. The chain carries TRBV30 and TRBJ1-1; a possible D gene is TRBD1 (6 bases). Germline CDR1 and CDR2: GTSNPN and SVGIG (reference sequence). CDR3 length: 12 residues. V was shortened by 8 bases and J by 0 bases, with 10 bases between the two germline ends. CDR3 sequence (DNA): TGTGCCGAGGGACATCTGAACACTGAAGCTTTCTTT. Its translation: CAEGHLNTEAFF.

This chain links TRBV5-1 with TRBJ2-1; 10 bases are shared with TRBD2. Looked up from germline, CDR1 is SGHRS and CDR2 is YFSETQ. The CDR3 loop spans 15 amino acids. V gave up 4 bases and J gave up 8 bases; unmatched junction bases: 9. DNA for the CDR3: TGCGCCAGCAGCCTTACTAGCGGGGTCATGGATGAGCAGTTCTTC. It encodes CASSLTSGVMDEQFF. The whole variable domain, filled in from reference TRBV5-1 and TRBJ2-1, reads KAGVTQTPRYLIKTRGQQVTLSCSPISGHRSVSWYQQTPGQGLQFLFEYFSETQRNKGNFPGRFSGRQFSNSRSEMNVSTLELGDSALYLCASSLTSGVMDEQFFGPGTRLTVL.

This chain connects TRBV5-8 to TRBJ1-2; TRBD1 aligns across 7 bases. Germline CDR1 reads SGHTS; CDR2 reads YDEGEE. The ends lost 4 bases at V and 6 bases at J; junction bases unmatched: 6. This CDR3 has 13 residues. This CDR3 is CASSGKQGNGYTF. DNA of the CDR3: TGTGCCAGCAGCGGAAAACAGGGGAATGGCTACACCTTC.

The chain has TRBV27 and TRBJ2-2; no clear D. V was clipped by 2 bases and J by 3 bases, with 4 bases between them. Germline-derived CDR1 and CDR2 are MNHEY and SMNVEV (reference sequence). The CDR3 runs 13 residues. The CDR3 nucleotides are TGTGCCAGCAGTTTAACGGACACCGGGGAGCTGTTTTTT. This gives the protein CASSLTDTGELFF.

This chain links TRBV10-3 with TRBJ1-2; 8 nucleotides match TRBD1. J gave up 4 bases and V 10 bases, and 5 bases lay outside the gene matches. The germline CDR1 and CDR2 sequences are ENHRY and SYGVKD. The CDR3 has 12 amino acids. As DNA, the CDR3 is TGTGCCACCCTAGACAGGGGCTATGGCTACACCTTC. This encodes CATLDRGYGYTF.

V gene TRBV4-3 combines with J gene TRBJ1-4; weak D call: TRBD1 (5 bases). With 1 base removed from V and 5 bases from J, the gap between germline ends came to 14 bases. This CDR3 has 16 amino acids. Germline values: CDR1 LGHNA, CDR2 YSLEER. The CDR3 bases are TGCGCCAGCAGCCAAGGGTCCAGGGTCGGAAATGAAAAACTGTTTTTT. This encodes CASSQGSRVGNEKLFF.

This CDR3 is CASSLMSSGANVLTF. The CDR3 region has the DNA TGTGCCAGCAGCTTGATGAGCTCTGGGGCCAACGTCCTGACTTTC. The V gene is TRBV7-9, the J gene TRBJ2-6, with D uncertain. The CDR3 has 15 residues. CDR1 and CDR2 (germline): SEHNR, FQNEAQ (reference sequence). The V gene lost 3 bases and the J gene lost 0 bases, with 6 bases spanning the gap.